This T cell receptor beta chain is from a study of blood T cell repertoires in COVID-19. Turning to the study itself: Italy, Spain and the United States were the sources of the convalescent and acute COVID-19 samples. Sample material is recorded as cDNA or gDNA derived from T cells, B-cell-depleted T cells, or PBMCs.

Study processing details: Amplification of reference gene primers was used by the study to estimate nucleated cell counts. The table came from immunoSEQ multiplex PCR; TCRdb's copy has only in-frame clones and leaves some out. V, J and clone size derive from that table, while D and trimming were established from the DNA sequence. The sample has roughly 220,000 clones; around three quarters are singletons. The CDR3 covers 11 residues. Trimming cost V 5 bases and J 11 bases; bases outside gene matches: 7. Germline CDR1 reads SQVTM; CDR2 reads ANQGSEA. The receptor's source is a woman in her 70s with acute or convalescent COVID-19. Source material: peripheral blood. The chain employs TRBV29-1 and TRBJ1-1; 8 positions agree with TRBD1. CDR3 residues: CSVRSQGAAFF. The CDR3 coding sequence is TGCAGCGTTCGATCCCAGGGGGCGGCTTTCTTT. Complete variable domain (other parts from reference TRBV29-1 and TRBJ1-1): SAVISQKPSRDICQRGTSLTIQCQVDSQVTMMFWYRQQPGQSLTLIATANQGSEATYESGFVIDKFPISRPNLTFSTLTVSNMSPEDSSIYLCSVRSQGAAFFGQGTRLTVV.